These 29 T cell receptor beta chains were sequenced from one sample in a study of breast tumors, draining lymph nodes, adjacent tissues (dated by TCRdb to 2016 to 2018). The axillary draining lymph nodes of breast cancer patients were the source of the lymph node samples. The library relied on multiplex PCR. The reads were generated on an Illumina HiSeq 2000. Through fastp at Q25 and MiXCR, TCRdb rebuilt clones from the public reads, retaining in-frame beta chains. Every entry covers one CDR3 protein and lists the most common genes and DNA from its rows. This sample has some 120,000 distinct CDR3 sequences in its table, and approximately 20% of those were observed once. The ten largest clones add up to less than 4% of the sample. Specimen: axillary lymph node tissue. These receptor sequences come from a female donor with breast cancer. Some clones in this sample may be carry-over from other donors' samples.

The table lists this clonotype with many counts. The rearrangement joins TRBV7-6 to TRBJ2-5; TRBD2 is a possible D gene (5 bases). CDR1 is SGHVS and CDR2 is FNYEAQ in the germline V gene. Trimming stripped 5 bases from V and 5 bases from J, with 12 bases between. The length of the CDR3 is 13 residues. The DNA for the CDR3 is TGTGCCAGCAGCCATTTTAGCGCCGAGACCCAGTACTTC. Its translation is CASSHFSAETQYF. The entire variable domain, with the rest obtained from reference TRBV7-6 and TRBJ2-5, is as follows: GAGVSQSPRYKVTKRGQDVALRCDPISGHVSLYWYRQALGQGPEFLTYFNYEAQQDKSGLPNDRFSAERPEGSISTLTIQRTEQRDSAMYRCASSHFSAETQYFGPGTRLLVL.

This clonotype showed up just a few times. The rearrangement joins TRBV18 to TRBJ2-1; tentative D call: TRBD2 (5 bases). Germline loops: CDR1 KGHSH, CDR2 LQKENI. The V gene lost 2 bases and the J gene lost 0 bases, with 11 bases spanning the gap. There are 16 residues in the CDR3. The CDR3 spells CASSPRSGSSYNEQFF. The CDR3 DNA is TGTGCCAGCTCACCAAGAAGCGGAAGCTCCTACAATGAGCAGTTCTTC.

In the case of this clonotype: Germline is not matched at one junction end, which may reflect a read error. This rearrangement joins TRBV20-1 to TRBJ2-5; 10 bases fit TRBD2. Per the germline V gene, CDR1 is DFQATT and CDR2 is SNEGSKA (reference sequence). The CDR3 is made up of 15 amino acids. The CDR3 is CSAEGGLAGVETQCF. CDR3 DNA: TGCAGTGCTGAGGGAGGGCTAGCGGGGGTAGAGACCCAGTGCTTC.

A note on this clonotype: Given a much more abundant clone one base away, this may be a read error. Given the absence of the conserved phenylalanine or tryptophan at the CDR3 end, a read error is likely. V usage is TRBV3-1 and J usage is TRBJ1-2, with D possibly TRBD1 on 5 matching bases. This CDR3 contains 14 residues. Germline V gene lookup returns CDR1 LGHDT and CDR2 YNNKEL (reference sequence). V lost 2 bases and J 3 bases, leaving 10 bases between the germline ends. Here the CDR3 reads CASSQFGGDYGYTL. In nucleotides, the CDR3 is TGTGCCAGCAGCCAATTCGGGGGAGACTATGGCTACACCCTC.

V is TRBV2 and J is TRBJ1-1, with TRBD1 as a possible D gene (6 bases). This CDR3 has 13 amino acids. Germline V lookup: CDR1 SNHLY, CDR2 FYNNEI. Trimming pared 5 bases from V and 1 base from J, leaving 8 bases between. The CDR3 here is CASSSTGNTEAFF. Written as DNA, the CDR3 is TGTGCCAGCAGTTCGACAGGGAACACTGAAGCTTTCTTT.

Comment on this clonotype: A much larger clone sits a single nucleotide away, making a read error possible. Since the CDR3 does not end with the conserved phenylalanine or tryptophan, this likely comes from a read error. This sequence joins TRBV20-1 and TRBJ1-5; D may be TRBD1 (6 bases). The germline CDR1 and CDR2 sequences are DFQATT and SNEGSKA (reference sequence). The CDR3 totals 16 residues. V lost 3 bases to trimming and J lost 2 bases, with 17 bases between them. The CDR3 region is CSARESGGPGNQPQHL. DNA for the CDR3: TGCAGTGCTAGGGAGTCGGGGGGCCCTGGCAATCAGCCCCAGCATCTT.

This clonotype showed up many times. J is TRBJ2-1 and V is TRBV5-1, with a tentative D call TRBD2 (6 bases). The CDR3 has 16 residues. The germline V gene has CDR1 SGHRS and CDR2 YFSETQ. V was trimmed by 4 bases and J by 3 bases, leaving 17 bases between them. DNA of the CDR3: TGCGCCAGCAGCCGAGGTGGGAGGCCTGGCTACAATGAGCAGTTCTTC. Protein sequence: CASSRGGRPGYNEQFF.

This clonotype was picked up many times. The junction and the germline gene differ at one end; a read error may be behind it. This chain links TRBV6-1 with TRBJ1-5; D not certain. Germline V gene lookup returns CDR1 MNHNS and CDR2 SASEGT. CDR3 length: 14 residues. CDR3 DNA: TGTGCCAGCAGTGACTCCACCAGCAATCGGCCCCAGCATTTT. It translates to CASSDSTSNRPQHF.

On this clonotype: A single base separates this from a much larger clone, so it may be a read error. The gene calls are TRBV7-2 and TRBJ2-7; 7 bases fit TRBD2. The CDR3 spans 14 residues. CDR1 is SGHTA, CDR2 FQGNSA, per germline. Written as DNA, the CDR3 is TGTGCCAGCGGCTTAAACCGACTAGCCGGCGAGCAGTACTTC. Protein: CASGLNRLAGEQYF.

This clonotype was picked up many times. The chain carries TRBV15 and TRBJ2-7, with D tentatively TRBD1 or TRBD2 (5 bases each). CDR1 LNHNV and CDR2 YYDKDF come from the germline V gene (reference sequence). The CDR3 is made up of 14 amino acids. V lost 5 bases to trimming and J lost 6 bases, with 17 bases between them. CDR3 nucleotides: TGTGCCACCAGCGGATCCATTGGGGGAACCGAGCAGTACTTC. It yields the protein CATSGSIGGTEQYF.

This clonotype was seen at least ten times. The chain's CDR3 is CASSARDYTDTQYF. CDR3 bases: TGTGCCAGCAGCGCCCGGGACTACACAGATACGCAGTATTTT. This rearrangement joins TRBV9 to TRBJ2-3; TRBD2 agrees at 7 bases. The germline gives CDR1 SGDLS, CDR2 YYNGEE. This CDR3 is built from 14 residues. V shed 3 bases, J shed 2 bases, and the junction held 3 bases outside the gene matches.

This clonotype was counted at least ten times. The CDR3 is CASSSGLAGYEQYF. The CDR3 DNA reads as TGCGCCAGCAGCTCTGGACTAGCGGGGTACGAGCAGTACTTC. The chain uses TRBV5-1 and TRBJ2-7; 12 positions match TRBD2. Germline assignment: CDR1 SGHRS and CDR2 YFSETQ. Trimming at V came to 3 bases and at J to 4 bases, leaving 2 bases not matched to a gene. This CDR3 region has 14 residues.

This clonotype was recorded at least ten times. The chain carries TRBV5-4 and TRBJ2-5, with D perhaps TRBD1 (5 bases). Germline V gene sequence: CDR1 SGHNT, CDR2 YYREEE (reference sequence). V was trimmed by 3 bases and J by 3 bases, leaving 15 bases between them. The CDR3 loop spans 15 amino acids. The CDR3 loop is CASSSRRQQEETQYF. CDR3 DNA: TGTGCCAGCAGCTCCCGGAGACAGCAGGAAGAGACCCAGTACTTC.

J is TRBJ2-1 and V is TRBV6-1; a weak D match, TRBD2 (6 bases). V was pared by 6 bases and J by 5 bases, with 17 bases between. The germline V gene encodes CDR1 MNHNS and CDR2 SASEGT. This CDR3 has 15 amino acids. CDR3 in DNA: TGTGCCAGCAGCCCCGGGATAGCGGAGGACAATGAGCAGTTCTTC. Its translation is CASSPGIAEDNEQFF.

This clonotype was picked up a small number of times. The chain recombines TRBV28 with TRBJ1-4, with D possibly TRBD1 on 5 matching bases. Trimming stripped 3 bases from V and 8 bases from J, with 13 bases between. This CDR3 has 14 residues. Germline CDR1 reads MDHEN; CDR2 reads SYDVKM. The CDR3, as DNA: TGTGCCAGCAGTTTTAAGGGGCGTAGAGAAAAACTGTTTTTT. Its translation is CASSFKGRREKLFF.

This clonotype was seen ten or more times. The rearrangement uses TRBV6-1 and TRBJ2-7, with D unclear. Trimming left V 3 bases short and J 3 bases short, with 9 bases between. This CDR3 region has 13 residues. From germline, CDR1 is MNHNS and CDR2 SASEGT. The DNA for the CDR3 is TGTGCCAGCAGTGAGTCCGTGGTCTACGAGCAGTACTTC. It codes for CASSESVVYEQYF.

For this clonotype: This could be a read error, since a much larger clone is one nucleotide away. The V call is TRBV3-1, the J call TRBJ1-2; 7 bases are a match to TRBD1. CDR3 size: 13 residues. Germline CDR1 is LGHDT and CDR2 is YNNKEL (reference sequence). The CDR3: CTSSLGQDYGYTF. CDR3 in DNA: TGTACCAGCAGCCTTGGACAGGACTATGGCTACACCTTC.

In its sample, this clonotype was seen many times. J is TRBJ2-7 and V is TRBV18; TRBD1 matches at 8 bases. Trimming cost V 4 bases and J 6 bases; bases outside gene matches: 11. The CDR3 totals 15 residues. Germline values: CDR1 KGHSH, CDR2 LQKENI. The DNA for the CDR3 is TGTGCCAGCTCACAGGACAGGGCGAGGGTCTCCGAGCAGTACTTC. Protein: CASSQDRARVSEQYF.

As to this clonotype: It is likely a read error, because the conserved phenylalanine at the end of the CDR3 is missing. Because the CDR3's place on the DNA is in doubt, the DNA is left out and the CDR3 is given as listed by TCRdb. The genes are TRBV18 and TRBJ2-7; the table's D call, TRBD2, has no DNA check behind it. Germline V gene sequence: CDR1 KGHSH, CDR2 LQKENI. The CDR3 length is 15 residues, termini included. CDR3 residues: CASSPLMGLVYEQSL.

This clonotype has a count of ten or more. An end of the junction differs from the germline gene, which may be a read error. This chain joins TRBV7-7 and TRBJ1-4; D might be TRBD1 (5 bases). CDR3 length: 14 amino acids. The germline CDR1 and CDR2 sequences are SSHAT and FNYEAQ (reference sequence). Written as DNA, the CDR3 is TGTGCTAGCAGCTTAGGGCAGGGTACCGAAAAACTGTTTTTT. Its translation: CASSLGQGTEKLFF.

Notes on this clonotype: A clone one base away is much larger, so this may be a read error. The chain employs TRBV9 and TRBJ2-2; 7 positions agree with TRBD2. CDR1 and CDR2 from the germline V gene are SGDLS and YYNGEE. V was pared by 0 bases and J by 2 bases, with 7 bases of the junction left unmatched. This CDR3 is 17 amino acids long. For the CDR3, the DNA is TGTGCCAGCAGCGTAGGGGTAACTAGCGACAACACCGGGGAGCTGTTTTTT. It is translated as CASSVGVTSDNTGELFF.

Many counts were recorded for this clonotype. This chain joins TRBV6-1 and TRBJ2-7; a weak D match, TRBD1 (6 bases). The CDR3 sequence is 18 residues long. CDR1 is MNHNS, CDR2 SASEGT, per germline. V gave up 2 bases and J gave up 2 bases, with 22 bases separating them. The CDR3 region is CASSEWVPGDIRTYEQYF. The CDR3, as DNA: TGTGCCAGCAGTGAATGGGTGCCAGGGGACATCAGAACCTACGAGCAGTACTTC.

This clonotype has a count of ten or more. The chain recombines TRBV29-1 with TRBJ2-7; D not certain. Looked up from germline, CDR1 is SQVTM and CDR2 is ANQGSEA. Between the trimmed V and J ends, which lost 1 base and 4 bases, there was a span of 5 bases. The CDR3 extends over 11 amino acids. CDR3 coding DNA: TGCAGCGTTGAAGTAGGGTACGAGCAGTACTTC. Amino acids: CSVEVGYEQYF.

Remarks on this clonotype: Because the CDR3 is missing its conserved closing phenylalanine or tryptophan, this is likely a read error. In DNA, the CDR3 is TGTGCCAGTAGTATAGATCGGGACAATTTCGCGGGACTGTTTCTT. Translated, it gives CASSIDRDNFAGLFL. The chain has TRBV19 and TRBJ1-4; tentative D call: TRBD1 (6 bases). In germline, CDR1 is LNHDA, CDR2 SQIVND (reference sequence). Trimming shortened V by 0 bases and J by 13 bases, and 18 bases separated the two germline ends. This CDR3 spans 15 amino acids.

A remark on this clonotype: This could be a read error, since a much larger clone is one nucleotide away. This sequence joins TRBV20-1 and TRBJ1-2; D unresolved. Per germline, CDR1 DFQATT and CDR2 SNEGSKA (reference sequence). This CDR3 contains 12 residues. Between the trimmed V and J ends, which lost 3 bases and 4 bases, there was a span of 9 bases. This CDR3 reads CSARFSTYGYTF. The CDR3 nucleotides read TGCAGTGCTAGGTTTAGCACCTATGGCTACACCTTC.

This clonotype was recorded at least ten times. CDR3 DNA sequence: TGTGCCAGCAGCCTCGGTGGCAGTGAGCAGTTCTTC. Its translation: CASSLGGSEQFF. The chain is built from TRBV7-9 and TRBJ2-1; D not resolved. Germline CDR1 reads SEHNR; CDR2 reads FQNEAQ (reference sequence). The CDR3 is 12 residues long. V lost 5 bases and J 9 bases, leaving 11 bases between the germline ends.

A word on this clonotype: It may be a read error: a sequence one base away is much more abundant. V is TRBV6-2 or TRBV6-3 and J is TRBJ2-5, with unresolved D. This CDR3 spans 12 amino acids. The germline V and J ends were trimmed by 6 bases and 5 bases, with 10 bases remaining between them. Germline V gene sequence: CDR1 MNHEY, CDR2 SVGEGT. The CDR3 reads CASSPPVETQYF. In DNA form, the CDR3 reads TGTGCCAGCAGCCCTCCCGTGGAGACCCAGTACTTC.

This clonotype was observed many times. The V and J genes are TRBV5-6 and TRBJ2-5; D unclear. The CDR3 has 13 residues. Germline CDR1 SGHDT, CDR2 YYEEEE. The V end lost 2 bases, the J end lost 7 bases, and 12 bases lay between the germline ends. The CDR3 reads CASSFPNLGTQYF. The DNA of the CDR3 is TGTGCCAGCAGCTTTCCCAATTTGGGGACCCAGTACTTC.

At least ten counts were recorded for this clonotype. The V gene is TRBV12-3 or TRBV12-4, the J gene TRBJ2-7; 9 bases match TRBD1. This CDR3 spans 15 amino acids. V shed 6 bases and J 1 base; nucleotides not matched to a gene: 7. CDR3 bases: TGTGCCAGCAGGGACCACGGGACAGGGTCCTACGAGCAGTACTTC. It encodes CASRDHGTGSYEQYF.